This record looks at one T cell receptor beta chain sequence and its context. No antigen is known for it. The study ran its PCR with 60 Vbeta and 13 Jbeta primers. Clones were sequenced by immunoSEQ multiplex PCR, and TCRdb holds only the in-frame ones, with some missing. The sample comprises approximately 180,000 clones, under 85% of which are singletons, and around 3% rests with the top ten. This sample was taken from a study of cytomegalovirus exposure and HLA in healthy donors. Study conclusions and caveats: Cytomegalovirus association was listed for around 170 TCR beta chains. The likely origin of a cluster of highly shared sequence variants was a sequencing artifact. Being productive about 90% or about 30% of the time was typical of most TCR beta V segments in an earlier analysis.

The CDR3 has 19 amino acids. V was clipped by 6 bases and J by 3 bases, with 28 bases between them. Germline V lookup: CDR1 MDHEN, CDR2 SYDVKM. The receptor was derived from a male donor in good health and CMV-seronegative. The specimen sequenced was PBMCs. J is TRBJ2-3 and V is TRBV28, with D tentatively TRBD1 (6 bases). CDR3 sequence reads: CASSPTRVGRAGVTDTQYF. CDR3 bases: TGTGCCAGCAGCCCTACAAGGGTTGGACGGGCAGGGGTAACAGATACGCAGTATTTT. Full variable domain (missing parts from reference TRBV28 and TRBJ2-3): DVKVTQSSRYLVKRTGEKVFLECVQDMDHENMFWYRQDPGLGLRLIYFSYDVKMKEKGDIPEGYSVSREKKERFSLILESASTNQTSMYLCASSPTRVGRAGVTDTQYFGPGTRLTVL.